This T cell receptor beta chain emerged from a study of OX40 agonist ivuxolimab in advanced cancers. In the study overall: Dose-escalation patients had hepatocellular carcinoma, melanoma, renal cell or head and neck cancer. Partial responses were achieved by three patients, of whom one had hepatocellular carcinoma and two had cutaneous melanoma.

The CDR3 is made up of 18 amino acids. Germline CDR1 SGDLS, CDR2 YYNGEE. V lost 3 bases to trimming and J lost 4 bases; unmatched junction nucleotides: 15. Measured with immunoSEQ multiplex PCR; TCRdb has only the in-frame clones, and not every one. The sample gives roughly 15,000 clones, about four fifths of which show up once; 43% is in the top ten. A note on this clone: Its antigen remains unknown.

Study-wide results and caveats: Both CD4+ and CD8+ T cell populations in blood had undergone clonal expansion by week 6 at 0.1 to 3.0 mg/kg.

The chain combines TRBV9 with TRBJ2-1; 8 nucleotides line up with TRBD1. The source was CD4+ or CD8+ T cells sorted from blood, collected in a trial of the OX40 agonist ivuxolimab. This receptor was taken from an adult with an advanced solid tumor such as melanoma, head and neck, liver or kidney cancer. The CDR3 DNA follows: TGTGCCAGCAGCGCTCCCCAATGGGGGACAGGTGGTTACAATGAGCAGTTCTTC. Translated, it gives CASSAPQWGTGGYNEQFF.